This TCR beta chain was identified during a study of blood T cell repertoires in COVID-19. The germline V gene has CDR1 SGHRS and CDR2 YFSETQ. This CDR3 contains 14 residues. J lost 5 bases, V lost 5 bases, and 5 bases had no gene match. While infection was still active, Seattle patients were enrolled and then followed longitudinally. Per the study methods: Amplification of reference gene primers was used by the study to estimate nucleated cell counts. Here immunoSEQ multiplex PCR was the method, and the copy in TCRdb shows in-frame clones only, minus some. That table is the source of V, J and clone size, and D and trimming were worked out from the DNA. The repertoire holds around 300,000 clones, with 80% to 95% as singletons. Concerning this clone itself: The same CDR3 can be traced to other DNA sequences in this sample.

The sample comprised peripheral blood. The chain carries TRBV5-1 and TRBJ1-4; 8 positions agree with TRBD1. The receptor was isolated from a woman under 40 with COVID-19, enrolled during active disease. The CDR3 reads CASRPGQGNEKLFF. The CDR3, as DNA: TGCGCCAGCAGACCCGGACAGGGAAATGAAAAACTGTTTTTT.